This T cell receptor (beta chain) was sequenced during a study of blood T cell repertoires in COVID-19 (dated by TCRdb to the early 2020s). As for the study more broadly: Samples covering the acute and convalescent phases of COVID-19 were provided by collaborators in the United States, Italy and Spain. Where HLA class I and class II types were available, the types were taken from metadata supplied by the sample provider, not from assay-based typing. The material from the prospective study consisted of cDNA or gDNA derived from T cells, B-cell-depleted T cells, or PBMCs. The repertoires were released in a freely available public database intended as a resource for research on the immune response to SARS-CoV-2. Samples came from the ongoing ImmuneRACE study (first 160 participants) plus 1,254 subjects from 6 global collaborators. Deeply sampled blood TCRbeta repertoires from subjects exposed to, actively infected with, or recovered from COVID-19 were included in the dataset. Nearly every sample came with metadata listing a de-identified subject ID, COVID-19 status, age in years and sex. Broader findings and caveats from the paper: How much clinical and demographic metadata was included differed by source and by participant, and the metadata was provided uncurated.

The immunoSEQ Assay, a bias-controlled multiplex PCR, was used to amplify TCRbeta CDR3 regions from genomic DNA. The study's own analysis went as follows. The number of nucleated cells in each sample was estimated by amplification of reference gene primers within the assay. To quantify the absolute abundance of each unique TCRbeta CDR3 rearrangement, sequence reads were collapsed and filtered. For each sample, productive Simpson clonality was calculated as the square root of Simpson's diversity index across productive rearrangements. In TCRdb, the immuneACCESS table is reduced to in-frame sequences with V and J assigned. These tables do not hold every clone; where another copy was compared, an unresolved V gene accounts for under half, and the others remain unexplained. That table furnishes V, J and clone size, whereas the DNA furnished D and trimming. This sample has approximately 200,000 clones in its table, and under 90% of those were observed once. Of the sample, 5% to 6.5% is held by the ten largest clones.

To note about this clone: Its antigen is currently not known. Nothing much larger sits one base from this clone, and base qualities are not available.

Samples from volunteer blood donors who had recovered from COVID-19 were contributed by a second Seattle source. The collaborating institutions used their own protocols to collect whole blood in K2EDTA tubes. For TCRbeta analysis, collaborators shipped samples as frozen whole blood, isolated PBMCs, or DNA extracted from either of those sample types. The CDR1 and CDR2 encoded by the germline V gene are SGDLS and YYNGEE. Its CDR3 holds 15 amino acids, cysteine through phenylalanine. Of the read, only the CDR3 DNA is kept; its 45 bases are in frame from base 1. The trim is 2 bases for V and 0 bases for J, with a gap of 6 bases between the germline ends.

The chain links TRBV9 with TRBJ2-6, with an unclear D gene assignment. This TCR derives from a woman aged 60-70 years who had recovered from COVID-19. The sample taken for sequencing was peripheral blood. The CDR3 protein sequence reads: CASSVSSSGANVLTF. At the DNA level, the sequence is TGTGCCAGCAGCGTGTCCAGCTCTGGGGCCAACGTCCTGACTTTC.